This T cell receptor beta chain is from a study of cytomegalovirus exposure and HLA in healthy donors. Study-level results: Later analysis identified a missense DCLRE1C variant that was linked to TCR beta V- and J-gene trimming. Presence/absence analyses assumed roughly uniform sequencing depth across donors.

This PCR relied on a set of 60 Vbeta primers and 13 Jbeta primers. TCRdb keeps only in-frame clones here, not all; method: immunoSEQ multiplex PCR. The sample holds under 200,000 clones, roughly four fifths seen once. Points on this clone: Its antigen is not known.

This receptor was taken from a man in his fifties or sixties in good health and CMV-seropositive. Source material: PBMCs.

The CDR3 sequence: CASSQTGNAYEQYF. Here the CDR3 DNA reads TGTGCCAGCAGTCAGACAGGGAACGCCTACGAGCAGTACTTC. This sequence joins TRBV13 and TRBJ2-7, with TRBD1 identical over 7 bases. Germline loops: CDR1 PRHDT, CDR2 FYEKMQ (reference sequence). This CDR3 comprises 14 residues. With V trimmed by 6 bases and J by 2 bases, 7 bases remained unmatched.